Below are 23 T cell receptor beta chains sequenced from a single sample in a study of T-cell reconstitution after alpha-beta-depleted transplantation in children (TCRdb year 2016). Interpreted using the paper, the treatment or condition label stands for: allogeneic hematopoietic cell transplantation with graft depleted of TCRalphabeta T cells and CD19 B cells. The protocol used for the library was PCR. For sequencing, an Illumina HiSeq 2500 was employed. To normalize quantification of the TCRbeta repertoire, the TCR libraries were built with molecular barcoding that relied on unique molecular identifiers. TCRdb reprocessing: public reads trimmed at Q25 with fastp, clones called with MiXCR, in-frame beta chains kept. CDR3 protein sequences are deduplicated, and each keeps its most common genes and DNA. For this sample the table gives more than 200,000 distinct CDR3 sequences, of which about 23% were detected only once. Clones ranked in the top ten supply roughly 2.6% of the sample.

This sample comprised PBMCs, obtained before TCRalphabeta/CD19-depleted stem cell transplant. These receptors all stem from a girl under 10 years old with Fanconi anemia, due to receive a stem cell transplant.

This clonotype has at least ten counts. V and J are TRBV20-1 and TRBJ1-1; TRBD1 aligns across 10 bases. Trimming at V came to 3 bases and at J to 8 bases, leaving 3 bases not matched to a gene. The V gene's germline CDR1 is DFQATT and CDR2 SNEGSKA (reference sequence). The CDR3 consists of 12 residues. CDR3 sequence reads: CSARRDRGEAFF. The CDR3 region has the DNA TGCAGTGCTAGGAGGGACAGGGGAGAAGCTTTCTTT.

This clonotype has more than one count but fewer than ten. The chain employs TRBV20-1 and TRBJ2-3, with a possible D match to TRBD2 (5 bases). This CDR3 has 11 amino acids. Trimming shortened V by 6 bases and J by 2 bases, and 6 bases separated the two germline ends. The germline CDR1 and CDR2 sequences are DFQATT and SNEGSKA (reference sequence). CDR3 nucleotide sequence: TGCAGTGCCGGACTCACAGATACGCAGTATTTT. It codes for CSAGLTDTQYF.

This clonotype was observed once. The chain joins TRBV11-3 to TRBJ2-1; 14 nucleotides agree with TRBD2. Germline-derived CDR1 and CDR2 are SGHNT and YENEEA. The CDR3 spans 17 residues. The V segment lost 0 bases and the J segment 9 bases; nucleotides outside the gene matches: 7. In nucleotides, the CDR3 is TGTGCCAGCAGCTTAGATTCGACTAGCGGGGGGGCCACTGAGCAGTTCTTC. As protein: CASSLDSTSGGATEQFF.

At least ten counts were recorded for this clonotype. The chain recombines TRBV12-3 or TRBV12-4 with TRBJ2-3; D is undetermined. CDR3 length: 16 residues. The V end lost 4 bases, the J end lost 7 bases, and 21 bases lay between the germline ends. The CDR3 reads CASSSIALDISHTQYF. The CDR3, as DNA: TGTGCCAGCAGTTCGATAGCCTTAGACATTTCCCATACGCAGTATTTT.

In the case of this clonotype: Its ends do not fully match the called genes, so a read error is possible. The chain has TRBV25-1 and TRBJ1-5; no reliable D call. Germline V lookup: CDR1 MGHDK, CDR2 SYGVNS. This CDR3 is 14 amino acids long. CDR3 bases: TGTGCCAGCAGTGCCAGTTTATACAATCACCCCCAGCATTTT. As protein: CASSASLYNHPQHF.

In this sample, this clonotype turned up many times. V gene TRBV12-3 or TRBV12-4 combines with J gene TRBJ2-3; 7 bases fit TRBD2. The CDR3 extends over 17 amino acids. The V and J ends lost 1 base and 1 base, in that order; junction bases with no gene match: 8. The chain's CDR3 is CASSLVGSTSGTDTQYF. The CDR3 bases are TGTGCCAGCAGTTTAGTTGGGTCTACTAGCGGCACAGATACGCAGTATTTT.

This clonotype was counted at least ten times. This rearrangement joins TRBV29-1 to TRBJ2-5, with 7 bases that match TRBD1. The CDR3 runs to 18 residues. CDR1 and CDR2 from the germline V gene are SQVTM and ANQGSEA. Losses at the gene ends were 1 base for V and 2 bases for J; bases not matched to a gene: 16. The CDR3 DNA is TGCAGCGTTGAAGGGTTAATAGGCGAGGGGGCGCGACAAGAGACCCAGTACTTC. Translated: CSVEGLIGEGARQETQYF.

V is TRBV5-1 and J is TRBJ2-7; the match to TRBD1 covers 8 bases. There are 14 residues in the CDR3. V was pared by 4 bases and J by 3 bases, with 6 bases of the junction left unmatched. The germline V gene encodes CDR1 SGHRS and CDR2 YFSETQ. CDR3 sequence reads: CASSPLDRVYEQYF. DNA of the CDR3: TGCGCCAGCAGCCCGCTGGACAGGGTCTACGAGCAGTACTTC.

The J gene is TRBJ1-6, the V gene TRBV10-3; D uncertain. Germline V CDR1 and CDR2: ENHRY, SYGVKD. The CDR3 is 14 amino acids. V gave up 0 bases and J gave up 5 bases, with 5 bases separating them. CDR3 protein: CAISESRNNSPLHF. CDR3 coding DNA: TGTGCCATCAGTGAGTCGAGGAATAATTCACCCCTCCACTTT.

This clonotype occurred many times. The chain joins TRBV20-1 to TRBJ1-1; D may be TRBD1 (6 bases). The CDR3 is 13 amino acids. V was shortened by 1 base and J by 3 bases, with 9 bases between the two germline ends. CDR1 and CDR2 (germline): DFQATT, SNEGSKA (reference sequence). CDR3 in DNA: TGCAGTGCTAGAGCAGGGGCCGACACTGAAGCTTTCTTT. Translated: CSARAGADTEAFF.

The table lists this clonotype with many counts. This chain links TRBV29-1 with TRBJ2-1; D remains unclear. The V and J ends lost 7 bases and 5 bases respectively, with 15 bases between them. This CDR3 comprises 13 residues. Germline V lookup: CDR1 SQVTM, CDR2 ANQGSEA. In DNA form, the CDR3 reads TGCAGCGCGGGTCAGAGAACCCACAATGAGCAGTTCTTC. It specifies CSAGQRTHNEQFF.

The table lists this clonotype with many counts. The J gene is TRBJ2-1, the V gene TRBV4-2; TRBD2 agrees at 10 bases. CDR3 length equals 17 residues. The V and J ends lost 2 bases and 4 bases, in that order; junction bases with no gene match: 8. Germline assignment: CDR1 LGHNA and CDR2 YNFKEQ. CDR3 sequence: CASSQRASGRVYNEQFF. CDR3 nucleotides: TGTGCCAGCAGCCAAAGGGCAAGCGGGAGGGTTTACAATGAGCAGTTCTTC.

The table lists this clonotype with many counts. In DNA form, the CDR3 reads TGTGCCAGCAGTCGTCGGCACCAAGAGACCCAGTACTTC. It encodes CASSRRHQETQYF. The chain has TRBV6-6 and TRBJ2-5; no clear D gene. V was shortened by 5 bases and J by 0 bases, with 7 bases between the two germline ends. This CDR3 comprises 13 residues. In germline, CDR1 is MNHNY, CDR2 SVGAGI (reference sequence).

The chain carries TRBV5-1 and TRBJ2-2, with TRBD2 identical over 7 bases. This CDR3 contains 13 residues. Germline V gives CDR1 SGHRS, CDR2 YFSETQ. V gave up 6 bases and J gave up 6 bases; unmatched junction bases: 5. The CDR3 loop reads CASIARGAGELFF. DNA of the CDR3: TGCGCCAGCATCGCTCGGGGGGCCGGGGAGCTGTTTTTT.

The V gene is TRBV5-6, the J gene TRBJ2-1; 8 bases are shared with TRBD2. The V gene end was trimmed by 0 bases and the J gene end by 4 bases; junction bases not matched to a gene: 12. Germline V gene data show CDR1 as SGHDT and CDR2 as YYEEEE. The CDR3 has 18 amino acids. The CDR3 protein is CASSLAFSGDSFYNEQFF. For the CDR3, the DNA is TGTGCCAGCAGCTTGGCCTTTAGCGGGGATTCTTTTTACAATGAGCAGTTCTTC.

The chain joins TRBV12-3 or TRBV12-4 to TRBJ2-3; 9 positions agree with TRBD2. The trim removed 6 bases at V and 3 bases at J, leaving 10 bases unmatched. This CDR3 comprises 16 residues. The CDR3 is CASRRIAGARTDTQYF. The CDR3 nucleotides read TGTGCCAGCAGACGAATAGCGGGAGCGAGGACAGATACGCAGTATTTT.

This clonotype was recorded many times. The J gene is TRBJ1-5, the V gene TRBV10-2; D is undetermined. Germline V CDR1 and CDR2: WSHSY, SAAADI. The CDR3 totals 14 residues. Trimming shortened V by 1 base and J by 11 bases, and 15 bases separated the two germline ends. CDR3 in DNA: TGCGCCAGCAGTGAGTGGGGAGAAGTCAGCACCCAGCATTTT. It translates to CASSEWGEVSTQHF.

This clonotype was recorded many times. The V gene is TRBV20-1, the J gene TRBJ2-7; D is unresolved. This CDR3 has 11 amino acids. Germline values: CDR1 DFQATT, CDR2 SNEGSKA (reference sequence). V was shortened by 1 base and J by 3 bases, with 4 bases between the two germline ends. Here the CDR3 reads CSARGIYEQYF. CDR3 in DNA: TGCAGTGCTAGAGGGATCTACGAGCAGTACTTC.

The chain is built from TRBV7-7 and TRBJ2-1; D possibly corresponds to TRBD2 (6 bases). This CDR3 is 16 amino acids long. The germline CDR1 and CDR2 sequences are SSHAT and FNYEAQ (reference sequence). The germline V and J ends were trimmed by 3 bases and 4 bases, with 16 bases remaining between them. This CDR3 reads CASSLGVGGLYNEQFF. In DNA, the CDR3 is TGTGCCAGCAGCTTGGGTGTGGGAGGACTATACAATGAGCAGTTCTTC.

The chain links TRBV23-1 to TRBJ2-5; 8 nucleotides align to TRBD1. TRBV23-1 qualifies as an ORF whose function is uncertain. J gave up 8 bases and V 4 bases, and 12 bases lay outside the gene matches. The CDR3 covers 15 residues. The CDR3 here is CASSPDQDREHTQYF. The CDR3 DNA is TGCGCCAGCAGTCCCGATCAGGACAGGGAACATACCCAGTACTTC.

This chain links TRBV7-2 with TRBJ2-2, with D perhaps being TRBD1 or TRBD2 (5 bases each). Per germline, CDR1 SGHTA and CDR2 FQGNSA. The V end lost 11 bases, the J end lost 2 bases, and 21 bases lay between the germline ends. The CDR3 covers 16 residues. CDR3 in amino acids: CAAGLRLAGNTGELFF. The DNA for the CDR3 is TGTGCCGCAGGGTTGCGGCTAGCTGGTAACACCGGGGAGCTGTTTTTT.

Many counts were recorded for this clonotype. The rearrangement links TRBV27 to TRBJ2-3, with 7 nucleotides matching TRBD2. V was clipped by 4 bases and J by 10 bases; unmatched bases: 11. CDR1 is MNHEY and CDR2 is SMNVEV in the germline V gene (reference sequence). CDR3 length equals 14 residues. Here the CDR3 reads CASSSGTTIRAQYF. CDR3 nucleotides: TGTGCCAGCAGTTCCGGGACTACCATACGTGCGCAGTATTTT.

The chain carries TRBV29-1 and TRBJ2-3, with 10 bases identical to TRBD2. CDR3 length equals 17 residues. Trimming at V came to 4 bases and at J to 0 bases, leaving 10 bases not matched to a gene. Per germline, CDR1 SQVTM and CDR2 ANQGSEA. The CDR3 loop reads CSVASLAGVDSTDTQYF. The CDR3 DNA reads TGCAGCGTTGCATCGCTAGCGGGAGTAGATAGCACAGATACGCAGTATTTT.